The T cell receptor beta chain under discussion was sequenced for a study of response to subunit inactivated influenza vaccine. Germline V CDR1 and CDR2: SGHRS, YFSETQ. V was pared by 2 bases and J by 4 bases, with 11 bases of the junction left unmatched. CDR3 length: 16 amino acids. Via MiXCR, TCRdb re-called the RT-PCR reads, giving one row per CDR3 protein. The repertoire consists of some 520,000 distinct CDR3 sequences, with approximately 15% occurring once and the leading ten covering over 2.5%. Overall study findings and caveats: After each seasonal influenza vaccination, few new T cells are recruited, the authors suggested.

This clonotype has just a few counts. The target antigen is unknown. This chain joins TRBV5-1 and TRBJ1-2, with 7 bases aligning to TRBD1. The material was CD4+ T cells sorted from PBMCs, obtained approximately 25 months after vaccination. This sequence was found in a man between 50 and 75 years old who received an inactivated influenza vaccine. CDR3 amino acids: CASSFSPGGERYGYTF. The CDR3 nucleotides are TGCGCCAGCAGCTTTTCCCCAGGGGGTGAGCGCTATGGCTACACCTTC.